This T cell receptor (beta chain) was observed in a study of T cells after yellow fever vaccination. Study information: Fractions of low cell number were prepared using SMART-Seq v4 Ultra Low Input.

The germline gives CDR1 MDHEN, CDR2 SYDVKM. The CDR3 length is 16 residues. For this clonotype: Antigen specificity is unknown. A read error may account for a junction end that differs from germline.

Template switching with 5'RACE generated the TCR cDNA and added a universal primer site and UMIs. TCRdb redid the calling of the 5' RACE reads with MiXCR, one entry per CDR3 protein. The sample records some 600,000 distinct CDR3 sequences, about 12% being singletons. General study results and limits: Contamination by abundant bulk-population clonotypes could be present in FACS-sorted repertoires. Post-booster repertoires again held most primary-vaccination clones (roughly 96% CD4, 88% CD8).

This sequence originates from a man aged 30 to 45 who received the YFV17D yellow fever vaccine. This chain uses TRBV28 with TRBJ2-7, with 8 bases matching TRBD1. The source was PBMCs, collected on the day of the yellow fever booster vaccination. The CDR3 is CASSSYTRTGSSEQYF. For the CDR3, the DNA is TGTGCCAGCAGTTCATATACCCGGACAGGGTCCTCCGAGCAGTACTTC.